This T cell receptor (beta chain) was retrieved from a study of control samples from healthy donors and cancer patients (TCRdb year 2020). Per the germline V gene (reference sequence), WNHNN is the CDR1 and SYGVQD is the CDR2. Including cysteine and phenylalanine, the CDR3 has 17 amino acids. The entry retains the CDR3 DNA only, 51 bases that are in frame from base 1. Unmatched junction bases come to 11, with V trimmed by 4 bases and J by 3 bases. This clone appeared once. The target of this receptor is not known. No much larger clone is present one base from it, and per-base qualities are unavailable. The library was produced with the immunoSEQ multiplex PCR assay. TCRdb obtained this table from immuneACCESS and retained in-frame rearrangements with V and J assigned. These tables miss some clones; where compared with another copy, unresolved V genes account for less than half of the shortfall, and the remainder is unexplained. The sample has a few hundred thousand clones on record, 90% of them singletons. Together, the top ten hold around 6.5% of the sample.

This receptor chain uses TRBV10-1 and TRBJ2-7, with 11 middle bases fitting TRBD2. The sequenced sample was PBMCs. The sequence was collected from a man aged 35-49 years with head and neck cancer. CDR3 loop: CASSGLAGRNYIYEQYF. The DNA sequence follows: TGCGCCAGCAGTGGACTAGCGGGACGAAATTACATCTACGAGCAGTACTTC.